This TCR beta chain is from a study of post-analysis software for immune sequencing data. Background on the study: The disease courses spanned relapsing-remitting, secondary progressive and progressive-relapsing forms of multiple sclerosis.

Carried by the TCR beta cDNA libraries were unique molecular identifiers. Input populations of roughly 0.95 to 10 million T cells gave rise to 500,000 to 600,000 cDNA molecules. From the PCR reads, TCRdb called clonotypes with MiXCR, one entry per CDR3 protein. The table shows approximately 260,000 distinct CDR3 sequences, with about 38% occurring only once. The CDR3 has 15 residues. Trimming cost V 8 bases and J 0 bases, with 14 bases left between them. Per the germline V gene, CDR1 is MNHNS and CDR2 is SASEGT. The table lists this clonotype with a few counts. Its antigen is not identified. Findings and limits, study-wide: Controls' normalized Chao1 diversity significantly exceeded that of multiple sclerosis patients. Among four to six TRBV segments more frequent in patients than controls were TRBV5-6, TRBV5-1 and TRBV20-1. Samples made in the same batch grouped tightly together by F measure.

The V and J genes are TRBV6-1 and TRBJ1-5; no definite D call. Specimen: blood. The sequence was obtained from a girl aged 5 to 17 with multiple sclerosis. CDR3 sequence reads: CASGPGPYSNQPQHF. CDR3 DNA sequence: TGTGCCAGCGGGCCAGGCCCGTATAGCAATCAGCCCCAGCATTTT.